This T cell receptor (beta chain) was retrieved from a study of T cell changes during pregnancy in multiple sclerosis (dated by TCRdb to between 2019 and 2020). With respect to the entire study: Changes in the T cell repertoire over the course of pregnancy were examined in this study in women with multiple sclerosis.

The method behind the library was the immunoSEQ multiplex PCR assay. TCRdb took this table from immuneACCESS and kept in-frame rearrangements with V and J called. Such tables lack part of the clones; where checked against another copy, unresolved V genes explain under half of the gap, and the rest is unexplained. The sample table holds approximately 65,000 clones, of which approximately 91% were seen once. 0.6% to 0.9% of the sample goes to the ten largest clones. In this sample, this clone turned up once. It lacks a known antigen. No much larger clone is present one base from it, and per-base qualities are unavailable. The TCR sequence derives from a female donor with multiple sclerosis, enrolled in a pregnancy study. The source material was CD4+ T cells from peripheral blood mononuclear cells, sampled in the first trimester of pregnancy.

The CDR3 region has the sequence CASSLGSQTNQPQHF. The nucleotide sequence reads as follows: TGTGCCAGCAGCTTGGGTTCGCAGACTAATCAGCCCCAGCATTTT. The chain is assembled from TRBV5-5 and TRBJ1-5, with the D gene too uncertain to name. Taken from the germline V gene (reference sequence), the CDR1 and CDR2 loops are SGHKS and YYEKEE. The CDR3 spans 15 residues, from the cysteine through the phenylalanine. Only the CDR3 part of the read is kept: 45 bases, read in frame from the first base. V is shortened by 0 bases, J by 4 bases, and the region joining them spans 11 bases.